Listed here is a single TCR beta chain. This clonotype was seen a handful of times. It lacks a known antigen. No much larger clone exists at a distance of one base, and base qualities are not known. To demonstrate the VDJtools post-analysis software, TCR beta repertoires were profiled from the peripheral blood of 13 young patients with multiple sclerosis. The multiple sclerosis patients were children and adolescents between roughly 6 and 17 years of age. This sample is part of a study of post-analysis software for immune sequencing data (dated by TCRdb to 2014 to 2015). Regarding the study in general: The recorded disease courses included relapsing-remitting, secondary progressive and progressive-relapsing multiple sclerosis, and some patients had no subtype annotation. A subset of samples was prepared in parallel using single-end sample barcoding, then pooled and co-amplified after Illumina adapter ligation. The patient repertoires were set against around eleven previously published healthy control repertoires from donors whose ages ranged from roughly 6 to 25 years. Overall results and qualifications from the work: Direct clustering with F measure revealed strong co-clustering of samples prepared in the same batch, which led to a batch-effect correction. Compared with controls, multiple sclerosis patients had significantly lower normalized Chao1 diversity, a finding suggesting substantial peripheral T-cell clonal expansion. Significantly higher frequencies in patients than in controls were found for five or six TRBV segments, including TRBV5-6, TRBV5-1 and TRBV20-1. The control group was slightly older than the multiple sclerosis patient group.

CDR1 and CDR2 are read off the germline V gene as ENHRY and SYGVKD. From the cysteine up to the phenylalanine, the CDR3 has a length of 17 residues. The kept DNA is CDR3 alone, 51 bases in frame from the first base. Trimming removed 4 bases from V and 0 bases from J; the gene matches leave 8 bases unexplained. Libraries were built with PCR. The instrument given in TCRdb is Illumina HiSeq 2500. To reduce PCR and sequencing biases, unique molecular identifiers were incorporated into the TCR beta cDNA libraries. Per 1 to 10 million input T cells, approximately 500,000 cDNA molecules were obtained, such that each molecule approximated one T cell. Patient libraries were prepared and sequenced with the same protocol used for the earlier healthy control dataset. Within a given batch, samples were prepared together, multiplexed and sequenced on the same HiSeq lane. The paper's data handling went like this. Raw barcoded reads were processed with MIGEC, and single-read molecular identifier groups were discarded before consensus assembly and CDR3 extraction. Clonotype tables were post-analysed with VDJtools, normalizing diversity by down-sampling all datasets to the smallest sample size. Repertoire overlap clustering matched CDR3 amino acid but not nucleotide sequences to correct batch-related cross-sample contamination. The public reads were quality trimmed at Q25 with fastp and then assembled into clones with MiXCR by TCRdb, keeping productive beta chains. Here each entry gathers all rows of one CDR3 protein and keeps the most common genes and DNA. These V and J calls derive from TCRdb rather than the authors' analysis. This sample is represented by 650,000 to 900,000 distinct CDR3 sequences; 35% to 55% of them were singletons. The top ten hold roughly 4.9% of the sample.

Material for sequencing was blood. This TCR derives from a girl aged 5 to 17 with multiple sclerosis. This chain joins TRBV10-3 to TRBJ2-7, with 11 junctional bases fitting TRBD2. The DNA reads TGTGCCATCAGTGTCACTAGCGGGAGTACTCCCTCCTACGAGCAGTACTTC. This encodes CAISVTSGSTPSYEQYF.